The sequence of this TCR beta chain was determined in a study of shared clonotypes between healthy human individuals. The overall study: Used for every donor were three CD4 naive, three CD4 memory, two CD8 naive and one CD8 memory plate.

Clones were sequenced by immunoSEQ multiplex PCR, and TCRdb holds only the in-frame ones, with some missing. The sample lists approximately 2.3 million clones, 90% to 95% seen once, with 0.39% in the top ten. The CDR3 has 15 amino acids. CDR1 SGHRS and CDR2 YFSETQ come from the germline V gene. Trimming left V 0 bases short and J 4 bases short, with 11 bases between. This clonotype was sampled from a young man in good health. Some clones in this sample may be carry-over from other donors' samples. The specimen sequenced was naive CD4+ T cells from PBMCs. The sample's subset: CD45RA+ positively selected. The V call is TRBV5-1, the J call TRBJ1-5, with a tentative D call TRBD1 (6 bases). The CDR3 sequence is CASSLEAGENQPQHF. The CDR3 region has the DNA TGCGCCAGCAGCTTGGAGGCAGGGGAAAATCAGCCCCAGCATTTT.